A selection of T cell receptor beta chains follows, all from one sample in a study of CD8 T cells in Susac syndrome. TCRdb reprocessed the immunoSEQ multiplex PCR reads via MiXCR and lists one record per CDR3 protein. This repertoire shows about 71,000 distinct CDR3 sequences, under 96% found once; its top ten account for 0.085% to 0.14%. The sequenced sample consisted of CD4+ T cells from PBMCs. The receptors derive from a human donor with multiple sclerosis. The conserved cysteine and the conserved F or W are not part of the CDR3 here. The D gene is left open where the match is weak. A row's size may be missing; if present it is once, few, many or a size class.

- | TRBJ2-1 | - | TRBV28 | ASSHGTILTNEQF
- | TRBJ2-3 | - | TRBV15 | ATSRGLAADTQY
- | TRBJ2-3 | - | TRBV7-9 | ASSLTGISTDTQY
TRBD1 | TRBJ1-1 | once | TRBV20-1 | SASDPTGQNTEAF
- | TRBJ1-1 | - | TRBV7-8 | ASSLNSKNTEAF
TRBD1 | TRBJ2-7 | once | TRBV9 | ASSAGTGTSYEQY
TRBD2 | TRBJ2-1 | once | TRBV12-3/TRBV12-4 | ASRSKERGLISSYNEQF
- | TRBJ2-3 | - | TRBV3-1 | ASSLRGTGDTQY
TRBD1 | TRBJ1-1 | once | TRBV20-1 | SARDSGQGWTEAF
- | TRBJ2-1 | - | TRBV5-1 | ASHSGNSYNEQF
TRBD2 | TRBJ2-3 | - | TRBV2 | ASSDLGLDTDTQY
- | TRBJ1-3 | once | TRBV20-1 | SASISSGNTIY
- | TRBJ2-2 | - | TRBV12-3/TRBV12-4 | ASSYTGTTRELF
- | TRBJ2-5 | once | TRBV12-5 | ASAQGGYQETQY
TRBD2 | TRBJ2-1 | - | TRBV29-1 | SVELGGGGNEQF
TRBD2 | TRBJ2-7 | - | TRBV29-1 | SVDVSGGAYEQY
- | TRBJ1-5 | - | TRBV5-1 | ASSLDVSQPQH
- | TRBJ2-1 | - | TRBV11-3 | ASSPFRGSSYNEQF
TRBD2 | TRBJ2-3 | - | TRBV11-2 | ASSFTAAGSGGIRDTQY